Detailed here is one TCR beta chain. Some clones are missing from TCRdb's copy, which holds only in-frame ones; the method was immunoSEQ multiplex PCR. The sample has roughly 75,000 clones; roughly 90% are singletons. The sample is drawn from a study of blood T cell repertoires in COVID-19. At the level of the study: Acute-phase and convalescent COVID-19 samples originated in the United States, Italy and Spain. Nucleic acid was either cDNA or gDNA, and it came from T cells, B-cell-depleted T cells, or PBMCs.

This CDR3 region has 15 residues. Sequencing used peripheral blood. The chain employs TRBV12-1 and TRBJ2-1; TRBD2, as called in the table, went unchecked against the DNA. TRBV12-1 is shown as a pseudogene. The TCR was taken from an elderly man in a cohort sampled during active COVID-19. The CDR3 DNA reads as TGTGCCAGCAGCTTTCCCAGCGGGGGGTCCAATGAGCAGTTCTTC. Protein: CASSFPSGGSNEQFF.